The source of this TCR beta chain is a study of cytomegalovirus exposure and HLA in healthy donors. Study overall: The Caucasian-associated ancestry cluster contained 81% of the approximately 400 genotyped donors. Whole-study findings and limits: Later on, an analysis tied roughly 17,000 TCR beta sequences to HLA alleles at 0.05 false discovery rate. In a later analysis, DRB1 alleles had the most associated TCRs; HLA-C alleles the fewest. Most observed TCR sequences were rare, whereas some public TCRs were detected in many donors.

The CDR3 is 15 amino acids. From germline, CDR1 is SGHNT and CDR2 YYREEE (reference sequence). The J segment lost 5 bases and the V segment lost 1 base, leaving 7 bases of the junction unmatched. Amplification used 60 Vbeta primers and 13 Jbeta primers. The method was immunoSEQ multiplex PCR; TCRdb's version includes in-frame clones alone and lacks a portion of them. The sample has approximately 220,000 clones, over 70% seen once. A note on this clone: Antigen unknown.

The TCR comes from a boy aged 2 to 9 in good health and CMV-seronegative. The chain couples TRBV5-4 to TRBJ2-5; 8 bases align to TRBD2. Material for sequencing was PBMCs. The CDR3 region has the DNA TGTGCCAGCAGCTTGTATAGCGGGGCGGGGGAGACCCAGTACTTC. It is translated as CASSLYSGAGETQYF.